Below, 2 T cell receptor beta chains from the same sample are listed, as sequenced in a study of blood T cell repertoires in COVID-19. Assay: immunoSEQ multiplex PCR; the TCRdb copy retains only in-frame clones and omits some. The sample holds approximately 150,000 clones, 80% to 85% seen once. Sample: peripheral blood. These receptors all stem from a man in his sixties with acute or convalescent COVID-19.

CDR3 in DNA: TGTGCCAACGGGCAGGGGACAGATACGCAGTATTTT. As protein: CANGQGTDTQYF. The rearrangement links TRBV10-3 to TRBJ2-3; D is possibly TRBD1 (6 bases). Deletions cut 10 bases from V and 3 bases from J, with 11 bases between. This CDR3 is built from 12 residues. Germline V CDR1 and CDR2: ENHRY, SYGVKD.

The chain is built from TRBV6-1 and TRBJ1-2; unclear D gene. This CDR3 is built from 13 residues. Trimming removed 1 base at V and 4 bases at J, with 7 bases between. Germline V lookup: CDR1 MNHNS, CDR2 SASEGT. The CDR3 sequence: CASSEEEVYGYTF. The CDR3 DNA sequence: TGTGCCAGCAGTGAAGAGGAGGTCTATGGCTACACCTTC.